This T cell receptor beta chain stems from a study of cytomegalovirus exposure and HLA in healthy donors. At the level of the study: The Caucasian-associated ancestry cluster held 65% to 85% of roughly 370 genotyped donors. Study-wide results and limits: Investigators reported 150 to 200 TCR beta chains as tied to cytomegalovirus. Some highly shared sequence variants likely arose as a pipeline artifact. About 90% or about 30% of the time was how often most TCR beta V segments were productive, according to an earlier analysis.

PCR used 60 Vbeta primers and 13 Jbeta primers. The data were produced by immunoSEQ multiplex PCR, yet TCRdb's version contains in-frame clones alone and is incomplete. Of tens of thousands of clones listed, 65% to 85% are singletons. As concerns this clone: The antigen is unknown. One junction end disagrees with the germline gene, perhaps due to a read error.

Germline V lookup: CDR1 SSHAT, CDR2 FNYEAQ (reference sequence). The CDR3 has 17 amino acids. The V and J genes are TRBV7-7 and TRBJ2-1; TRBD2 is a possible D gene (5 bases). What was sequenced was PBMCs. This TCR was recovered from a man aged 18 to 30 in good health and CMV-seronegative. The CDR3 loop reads CASSETSTMGPYNEQFF. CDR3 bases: TGTGCTAGCAGCGAAACTAGTACCATGGGCCCCTACAATGAGCAGTTCTTC.